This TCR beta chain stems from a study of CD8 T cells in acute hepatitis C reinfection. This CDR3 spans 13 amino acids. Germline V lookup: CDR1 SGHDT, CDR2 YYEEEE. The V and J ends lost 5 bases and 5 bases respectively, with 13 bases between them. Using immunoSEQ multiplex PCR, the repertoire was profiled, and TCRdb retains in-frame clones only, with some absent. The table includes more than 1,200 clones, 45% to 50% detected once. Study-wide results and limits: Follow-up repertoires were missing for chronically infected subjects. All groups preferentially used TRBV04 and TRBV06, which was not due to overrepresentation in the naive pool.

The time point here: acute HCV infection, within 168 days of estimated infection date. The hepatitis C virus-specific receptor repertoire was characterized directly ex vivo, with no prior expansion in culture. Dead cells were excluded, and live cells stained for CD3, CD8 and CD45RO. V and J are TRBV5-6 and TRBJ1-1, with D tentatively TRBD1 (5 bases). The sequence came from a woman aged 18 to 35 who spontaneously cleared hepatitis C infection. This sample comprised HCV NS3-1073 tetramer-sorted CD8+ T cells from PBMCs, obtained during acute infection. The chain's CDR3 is CASRKGAGTEAFF. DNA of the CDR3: TGTGCCAGCAGAAAAGGGGCAGGGACTGAAGCTTTCTTT.